The source of this T cell receptor beta chain is a study of post-analysis software for immune sequencing data. cDNA libraries for TCR beta contained unique molecular identifiers. MiXCR, applied by TCRdb to the PCR reads, yields one record per CDR3 protein. The repertoire holds hundreds of thousands of distinct CDR3 sequences, just under 30% seen once, with around 0.6% in the top ten. This receptor was taken from a girl aged 5 to 17 with multiple sclerosis. The material sequenced was blood.

CDR3 sequence (DNA): TGTGCCAGCAGCTTCGTCCAGGGGATTAAAGAGACCCAGTACTTC. Amino acid sequence: CASSFVQGIKETQYF. The chain joins TRBV5-6 to TRBJ2-5, with a weak D call TRBD1 (6 bases). V lost 2 bases and J lost 3, with 14 bases in between. CDR1 is SGHDT and CDR2 is YYEEEE in the germline V gene. This CDR3 spans 15 amino acids.